The 22 T cell receptor beta chains listed next were all sequenced from one sample in a study of Ad26.COV2.S vaccination and SARS-CoV-2 variants. Profiled with immunoSEQ multiplex PCR; TCRdb holds only in-frame clones, not every one. The sample holds 350,000 to 500,000 clones, about 88% seen once. Treatment defined: some 19 received Ad26.COV2.S at low or high dose, single or two shots; a few received placebo; per-sample allocation not given. Vaccine and placebo recipients were sampled on day 63 after the first injection. The source was peripheral blood, collected in a trial of Ad26.COV2.S vaccine versus placebo. The receptors come from a person between 18 and 59 years old who received the Ad26.COV2.S COVID-19 vaccine or a placebo.

The gene calls are TRBV19 and TRBJ2-1, with D tentatively TRBD2 (6 bases). The germline V gene encodes CDR1 LNHDA and CDR2 SQIVND (reference sequence). Between the trimmed V and J ends, which lost 5 bases and 1 base, there was a span of 15 bases. The CDR3 totals 16 residues. CDR3 sequence reads: CASSRRLVGSYNEQFF. CDR3 DNA: TGTGCCAGTAGTCGCCGACTAGTGGGGTCCTACAATGAGCAGTTCTTC.

The chain recombines TRBV11-1 with TRBJ1-2; possibly TRBD1 for D (6 bases). Germline V lookup: CDR1 SGHAT, CDR2 FQDESV (reference sequence). Trimming removed 5 bases at V and 4 bases at J, with 17 bases between. The CDR3 loop spans 15 amino acids. The CDR3 DNA follows: TGTGCCAGCAGCACAACGGGACAAGCCATCTATGGCTACACCTTC. Its protein is CASSTTGQAIYGYTF.

V and J are TRBV9 and TRBJ1-2; D gene unclear. Trimming removed 0 bases from V and 2 bases from J, with 5 bases in between. The length of the CDR3 is 13 residues. Germline assignment: CDR1 SGDLS and CDR2 YYNGEE. The CDR3 nucleotides are TGTGCCAGCAGCGTAGGGAAGAACTATGGCTACACCTTC. Residues: CASSVGKNYGYTF.

This rearrangement joins TRBV18 to TRBJ1-3; D gene ambiguous. CDR1 and CDR2 from the germline V gene are KGHSH and LQKENI. Trimming pared 2 bases from V and 2 bases from J, leaving 13 bases between. This CDR3 has 16 residues. The CDR3 is CASSPRAGHPGNTIYF. As DNA, the CDR3 is TGTGCCAGCTCACCAAGGGCGGGTCACCCTGGAAACACCATATATTTT.

The rearrangement uses TRBV24-1 and TRBJ2-1; perhaps TRBD2 as D (6 bases). Germline V CDR1 and CDR2: KGHDR, SFDVKD. Trimming stripped 8 bases from V and 4 bases from J, with 11 bases between. The CDR3 is made up of 13 amino acids. CDR3 DNA sequence: TGTGCCACCACTTCTAGCGTGTACAATGAGCAGTTCTTC. Translating it yields CATTSSVYNEQFF.

The rearrangement joins TRBV4-2 to TRBJ2-5, with 10 bases matching TRBD1. The CDR3 extends over 15 amino acids. The J segment lost 5 bases and the V segment lost 1 base, leaving 4 bases of the junction unmatched. Germline values: CDR1 LGHNA, CDR2 YNFKEQ. Here the CDR3 DNA reads TGTGCCAGCAGCCAAGCGACAGGGGGCAGGGAGACCCAGTACTTC. It specifies CASSQATGGRETQYF.

CDR3 bases: TGTGCCAGCAGTTGGACAGCAACAACTAATGAAAAACTGTTTTTT. Encoded protein: CASSWTATTNEKLFF. The genes are TRBV6-2 or TRBV6-3 and TRBJ1-4, with a weak D call TRBD1 (6 bases). Between the trimmed V and J ends, which lost 4 bases and 0 bases, there was a span of 9 bases. Germline-derived CDR1 and CDR2 are MNHEY and SVGEGT. The CDR3 totals 15 residues.

This chain connects TRBV7-3 to TRBJ1-1; possible D gene TRBD1, 6 bases. Germline V gives CDR1 SGHTA, CDR2 FQGTGA. V was shortened by 5 bases and J by 4 bases, with 11 bases between the two germline ends. This CDR3 contains 13 residues. The DNA of the CDR3 is TGTGCCAGCAGCGAGGGGGGCGGCACTGAAGCTTTCTTT. Its translation is CASSEGGGTEAFF.

This chain links TRBV19 with TRBJ1-4; maybe TRBD1 (6 bases). This CDR3 spans 19 amino acids. Germline-derived CDR1 and CDR2 are LNHDA and SQIVND (reference sequence). V dropped 7 bases and J dropped 5 bases, with 29 bases sitting between them. CDR3 residues: CASTTLGPSRGGLNEKLFF. The CDR3 nucleotides read TGTGCCAGTACAACCCTTGGCCCCTCGCGAGGGGGGCTAAATGAAAAACTGTTTTTT.

The rearrangement links TRBV28 to TRBJ2-7; no reliable D call. Germline-derived CDR1 and CDR2 are MDHEN and SYDVKM. V lost 4 bases, J lost 7 bases, and 17 bases lay in between. The CDR3 consists of 14 residues. As DNA, the CDR3 is TGTGCCAGCAGTTCAGATAGACGGCCCTGGGAGCAGTACGTC. Residues: CASSSDRRPWEQYV.

This chain connects TRBV7-9 to TRBJ1-6; D is ambiguous. Per germline, CDR1 SEHNR and CDR2 FQNEAQ (reference sequence). The V end lost 1 base, the J end lost 5 bases, and 6 bases lay between the germline ends. This CDR3 region has 14 residues. CDR3 amino acids: CASSLGGDNSPLHF. Written as DNA, the CDR3 is TGTGCCAGCAGCTTAGGTGGGGATAATTCACCCCTCCACTTT.

The V and J genes are TRBV14 and TRBJ2-3; the D gene is possibly TRBD1 (5 bases). Trimming shortened V by 0 bases and J by 2 bases, and 18 bases separated the two germline ends. The CDR3 is 18 amino acids. Looked up from germline, CDR1 is SGHDN and CDR2 is FVKESK. The CDR3 nucleotides are TGTGCCAGCAGCCAAGATCGGAGTAGGGGCGGAAACACAGATACGCAGTATTTT. Encoded protein: CASSQDRSRGGNTDTQYF.

This sequence joins TRBV2 and TRBJ2-7; 9 nucleotides align to TRBD1. V was pared by 4 bases and J by 2 bases, with 3 bases of the junction left unmatched. Germline V lookup: CDR1 SNHLY, CDR2 FYNNEI. The CDR3 contains 14 residues. The CDR3 region is CASSVGTGPYEQYV. The CDR3 DNA sequence: TGTGCCAGCAGTGTAGGGACAGGGCCCTACGAGCAGTACGTC.

This clone was seen at least ten times. The chain carries TRBV19 and TRBJ1-1, with D maybe TRBD1 (5 bases). The CDR3 loop spans 15 amino acids. The V and J ends lost 8 bases and 2 bases respectively, with 18 bases between them. CDR1 LNHDA and CDR2 SQIVND come from the germline V gene (reference sequence). The CDR3 sequence is CASGRGTGGNTEAFF. Written as DNA, the CDR3 is TGTGCCAGTGGACGGGGGACCGGCGGAAACACTGAAGCTTTCTTT.

The CDR3 region has the DNA TGTGCCACCAGCAGAGACAGGGGGCGTGGAAATGAGCAGTTCTTC. It translates to CATSRDRGRGNEQFF. The chain employs TRBV15 and TRBJ2-1; 8 bases are a match to TRBD1. The germline CDR1 and CDR2 sequences are LNHNV and YYDKDF (reference sequence). This CDR3 comprises 15 residues. Trimming took 0 bases from V and 7 from J; bases not matched to a gene: 5.

The rearrangement uses TRBV29-1 and TRBJ2-3; 10 positions agree with TRBD2. The CDR3 extends over 14 amino acids. V was pared by 6 bases and J by 2 bases, with 5 bases of the junction left unmatched. CDR1 SQVTM and CDR2 ANQGSEA come from the germline V gene. The CDR3 loop reads CSVLGLANTDTQYF. CDR3 in DNA: TGCAGCGTACTGGGACTAGCGAACACAGATACGCAGTATTTT.

This clone appeared a single time. The chain employs TRBV11-2 and TRBJ1-6; D may be TRBD1 (5 bases). CDR3 size: 15 residues. The V gene's germline CDR1 is SGHAT and CDR2 FQNNGV. Trimming took 5 bases from V and 7 from J, leaving 15 bases between them. CDR3 nucleotides: TGTGCCAGCAGCCTCCCGGGACTGAGAAATTCACCCCTCCACTTT. Amino acid sequence: CASSLPGLRNSPLHF.

The chain uses TRBV19 and TRBJ2-1, with D maybe TRBD2 (5 bases). This CDR3 is 15 amino acids long. Deletions cut 6 bases from V and 0 bases from J, with 12 bases between. CDR1 and CDR2 (germline): LNHDA, SQIVND (reference sequence). CDR3 nucleotide sequence: TGTGCCAGTAGACACCCCAGCGGCTCCTACAATGAGCAGTTCTTC. It codes for CASRHPSGSYNEQFF.

This clone was found a few times. This sequence joins TRBV19 and TRBJ1-1; 7 nucleotides match TRBD1. CDR1 is LNHDA and CDR2 is SQIVND in the germline V gene (reference sequence). The CDR3 is made up of 16 amino acids. Unmatched junction bases numbered 10, after V lost 1 base and J lost 5 bases. CDR3 protein: CASSIASGRGWTEAFF. The CDR3 DNA follows: TGTGCCAGTAGTATAGCCTCAGGCAGGGGGTGGACTGAAGCTTTCTTT.

J is TRBJ2-6 and V is TRBV21-1; TRBD1, the D gene given by the table, was not confirmed from the DNA. TRBV21-1 counts as a pseudogene. The CDR3 totals 18 residues. This CDR3 is CASSPRDRVVSGANVLTF. The CDR3 DNA reads TGTGCCAGCAGCCCCCGGGACAGGGTGGTCTCCGGGGCCAACGTCCTGACTTTC.

The chain uses TRBV19 and TRBJ1-5, with 7 bases identical to TRBD1. The germline V gene encodes CDR1 LNHDA and CDR2 SQIVND (reference sequence). The CDR3 is made up of 15 amino acids. V was pared by 6 bases and J by 1 base, with 6 bases of the junction left unmatched. Here the CDR3 reads CASSPETGSNQPQHF. The CDR3 coding sequence is TGTGCCAGTAGCCCAGAGACAGGGAGCAATCAGCCCCAGCATTTT.

The chain recombines TRBV7-2 with TRBJ2-3; 8 nucleotides line up with TRBD2. The CDR3 totals 16 residues. Germline CDR1 is SGHTA and CDR2 is FQGNSA. Trimming at V came to 4 bases and at J to 0 bases, leaving 6 bases not matched to a gene. In DNA form, the CDR3 reads TGTGCCAGCAGCTGGAGGGCTAGCGGGAGCACAGATACGCAGTATTTT. Protein sequence: CASSWRASGSTDTQYF.